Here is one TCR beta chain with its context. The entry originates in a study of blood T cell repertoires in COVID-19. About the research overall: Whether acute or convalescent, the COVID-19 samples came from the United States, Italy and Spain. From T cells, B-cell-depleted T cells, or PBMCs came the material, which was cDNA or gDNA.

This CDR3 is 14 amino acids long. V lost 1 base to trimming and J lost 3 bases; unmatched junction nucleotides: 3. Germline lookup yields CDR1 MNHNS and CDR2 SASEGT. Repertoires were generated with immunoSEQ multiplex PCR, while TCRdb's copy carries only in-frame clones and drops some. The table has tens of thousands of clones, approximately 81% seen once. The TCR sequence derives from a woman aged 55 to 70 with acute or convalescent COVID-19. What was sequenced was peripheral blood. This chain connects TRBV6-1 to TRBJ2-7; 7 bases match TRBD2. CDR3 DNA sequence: TGTGCCAGCAGTGAAGTAGGGGACTACTACGAGCAGTACGTC. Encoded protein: CASSEVGDYYEQYV.